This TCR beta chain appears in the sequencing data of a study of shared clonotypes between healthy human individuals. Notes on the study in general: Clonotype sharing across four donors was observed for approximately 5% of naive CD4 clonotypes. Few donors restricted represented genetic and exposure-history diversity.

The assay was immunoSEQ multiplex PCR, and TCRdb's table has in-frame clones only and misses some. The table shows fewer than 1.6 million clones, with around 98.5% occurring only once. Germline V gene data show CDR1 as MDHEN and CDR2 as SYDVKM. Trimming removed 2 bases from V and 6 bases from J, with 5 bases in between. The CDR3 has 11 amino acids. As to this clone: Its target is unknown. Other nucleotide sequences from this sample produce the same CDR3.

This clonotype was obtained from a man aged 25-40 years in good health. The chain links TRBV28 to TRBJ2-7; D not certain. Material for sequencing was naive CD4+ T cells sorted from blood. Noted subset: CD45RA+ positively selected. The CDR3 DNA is TGTGCCAGCAGTTTACTCAGCGAGCAGTACTTC. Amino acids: CASSLLSEQYF.